Shown below are 6 T cell receptor beta chains from a single sample sequenced in a study of early T cells in non-severe SARS-CoV-2 infection. TCRdb re-called the 5' RACE reads with MiXCR, one entry per CDR3 protein. The sample contains tens of thousands of distinct CDR3 sequences, approximately 12% of which appear only once. Sequenced sample: whole blood. The receptor source for this set is an adult who was a healthcare worker with PCR-confirmed SARS-CoV-2 infection or an uninfected control (not recorded which).

This clonotype was found many times. V gene TRBV5-1 combines with J gene TRBJ2-3; no reliable D call. V lost 0 bases, J lost 4 bases, and 6 bases lay in between. The CDR3 totals 13 residues. Germline values: CDR1 SGHRS, CDR2 YFSETQ. CDR3 nucleotide sequence: TGCGCCAGCAGCTTGGACGGCTCAGATACGCAGTATTTT. Protein: CASSLDGSDTQYF.

This clonotype was observed a few times. V usage is TRBV5-1 and J usage is TRBJ1-4; TRBD1 matches at 11 bases. CDR3 length: 14 residues. The J segment lost 8 bases and the V segment lost 1 base, leaving 1 base of the junction unmatched. The germline CDR1 and CDR2 sequences are SGHRS and YFSETQ. The CDR3 loop reads CASSLRTGGEKLFF. For the CDR3, the DNA is TGCGCCAGCAGCTTGCGGACAGGGGGCGAAAAACTGTTTTTT.

This chain joins TRBV29-1 and TRBJ2-4; no reliable D call. The CDR3 runs to 14 residues. CDR1 and CDR2 (germline): SQVTM, ANQGSEA. Trimming stripped 2 bases from V and 6 bases from J, with 14 bases between. CDR3 sequence reads: CSVEREGRRNIQYF. The CDR3 DNA is TGCAGCGTTGAACGTGAAGGCCGGAGAAACATTCAGTACTTC.

This clonotype was found many times. The chain couples TRBV9 to TRBJ2-5, with D uncertain. This CDR3 is 13 amino acids long. Germline V CDR1 and CDR2: SGDLS, YYNGEE. V lost 0 bases and J 1 base, leaving 4 bases between the germline ends. CDR3 sequence: CASSVESQETQYF. The CDR3 nucleotides read TGTGCCAGCAGCGTAGAGAGCCAAGAGACCCAGTACTTC.

The genes are TRBV20-1 and TRBJ2-7; D unresolved. The length of the CDR3 is 13 residues. Germline CDR1 is DFQATT and CDR2 is SNEGSKA (reference sequence). The V end was cut by 3 bases, the J end by 6 bases, with 15 bases between. The CDR3 protein is CSARPGNWAEQYF. The CDR3 DNA reads as TGCAGTGCTAGGCCTGGGAATTGGGCCGAGCAGTACTTC.

This clonotype has a handful of counts. The gene calls are TRBV3-1 and TRBJ2-1; no reliable D call. The V and J ends lost 1 base and 9 bases respectively, with 16 bases between them. Germline assignment: CDR1 LGHDT and CDR2 YNNKEL (reference sequence). This CDR3 is 15 amino acids long. The CDR3: CASSQVGTANSEQFF. DNA of the CDR3: TGTGCCAGCAGCCAAGTCGGAACAGCCAACAGTGAGCAGTTCTTC.